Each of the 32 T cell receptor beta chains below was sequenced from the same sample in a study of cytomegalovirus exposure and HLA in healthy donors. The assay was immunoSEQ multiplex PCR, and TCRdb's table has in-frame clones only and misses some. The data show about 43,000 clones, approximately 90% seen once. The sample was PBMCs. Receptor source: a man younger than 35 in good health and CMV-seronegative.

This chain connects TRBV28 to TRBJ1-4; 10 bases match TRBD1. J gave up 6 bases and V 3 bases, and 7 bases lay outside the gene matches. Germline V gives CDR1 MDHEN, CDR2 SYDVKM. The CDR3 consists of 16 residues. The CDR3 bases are TGTGCCAGCAGTTTCTCTTTCGGGACAGGGGATGAAAAACTGTTTTTT. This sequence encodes CASSFSFGTGDEKLFF.

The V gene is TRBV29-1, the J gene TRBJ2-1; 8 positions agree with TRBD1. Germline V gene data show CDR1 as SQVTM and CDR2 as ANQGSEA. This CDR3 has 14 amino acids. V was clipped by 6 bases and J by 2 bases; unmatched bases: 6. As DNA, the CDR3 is TGCAGCGTGGGAGGACAGGGACCCTACAATGAGCAGTTCTTC. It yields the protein CSVGGQGPYNEQFF.

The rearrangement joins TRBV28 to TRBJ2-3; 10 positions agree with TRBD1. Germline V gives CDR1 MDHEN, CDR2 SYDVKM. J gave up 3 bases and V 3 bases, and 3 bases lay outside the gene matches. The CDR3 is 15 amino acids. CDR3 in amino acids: CASSFQDRGTDTQYF. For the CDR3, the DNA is TGTGCCAGCAGTTTCCAGGACAGGGGGACAGATACGCAGTATTTT.

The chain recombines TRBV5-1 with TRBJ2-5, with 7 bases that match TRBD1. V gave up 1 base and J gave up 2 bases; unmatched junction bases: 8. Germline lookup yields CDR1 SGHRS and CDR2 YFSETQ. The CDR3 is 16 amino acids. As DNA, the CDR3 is TGCGCCAGCAGCTTGTTAGGGGGCGGGTCTCAAGAGACCCAGTACTTC. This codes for CASSLLGGGSQETQYF.

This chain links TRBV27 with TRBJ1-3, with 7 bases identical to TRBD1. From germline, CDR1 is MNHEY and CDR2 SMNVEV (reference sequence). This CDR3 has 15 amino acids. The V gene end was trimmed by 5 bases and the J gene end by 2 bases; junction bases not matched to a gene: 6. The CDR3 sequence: CASSRRQGAGNTIYF. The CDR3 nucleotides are TGTGCCAGCAGTCGACGGCAGGGGGCTGGAAACACCATATATTTT.

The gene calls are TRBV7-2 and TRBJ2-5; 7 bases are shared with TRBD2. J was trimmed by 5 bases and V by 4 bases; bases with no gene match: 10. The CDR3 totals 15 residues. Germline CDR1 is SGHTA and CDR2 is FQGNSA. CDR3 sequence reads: CASSSQWGGRETQYF. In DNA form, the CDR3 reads TGTGCCAGCAGCTCCCAGTGGGGGGGGAGGGAGACCCAGTACTTC.

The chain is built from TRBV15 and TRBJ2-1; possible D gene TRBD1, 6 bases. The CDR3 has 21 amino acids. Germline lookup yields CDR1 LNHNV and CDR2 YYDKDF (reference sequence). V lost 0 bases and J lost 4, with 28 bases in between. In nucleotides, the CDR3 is TGTGCCACCAGCAGAGATCGGAGCGTTTCTGGGTACCAAAGGGGGTACAATGAGCAGTTCTTC. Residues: CATSRDRSVSGYQRGYNEQFF.

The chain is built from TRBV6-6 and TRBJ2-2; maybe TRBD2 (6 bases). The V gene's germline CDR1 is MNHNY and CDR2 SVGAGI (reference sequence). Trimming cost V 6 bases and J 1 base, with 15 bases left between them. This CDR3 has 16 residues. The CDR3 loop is CASSPSSDLNTGELFF. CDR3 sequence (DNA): TGTGCCAGCAGCCCCTCTAGCGACCTGAACACCGGGGAGCTGTTTTTT.

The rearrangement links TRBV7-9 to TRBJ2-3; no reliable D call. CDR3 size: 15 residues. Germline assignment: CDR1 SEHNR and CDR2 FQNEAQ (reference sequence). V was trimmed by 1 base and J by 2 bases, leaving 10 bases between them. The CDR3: CASSLGQPTTDTQYF. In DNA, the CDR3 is TGTGCCAGCAGCTTAGGACAACCCACCACAGATACGCAGTATTTT.

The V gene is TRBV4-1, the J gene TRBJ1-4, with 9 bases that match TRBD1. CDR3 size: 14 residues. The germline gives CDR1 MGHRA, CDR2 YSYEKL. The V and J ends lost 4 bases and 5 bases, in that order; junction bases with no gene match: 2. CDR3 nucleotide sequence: TGCGCCAGCAGCCTCGGGACAGGGAATGAAAAACTGTTTTTT. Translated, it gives CASSLGTGNEKLFF.

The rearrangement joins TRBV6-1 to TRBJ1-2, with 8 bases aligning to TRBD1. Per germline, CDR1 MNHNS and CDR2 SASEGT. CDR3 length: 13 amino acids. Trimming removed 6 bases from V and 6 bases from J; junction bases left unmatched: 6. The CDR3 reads CASSRQTGDGYTF. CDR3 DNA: TGTGCCAGCAGCCGTCAGACAGGGGATGGCTACACCTTC.

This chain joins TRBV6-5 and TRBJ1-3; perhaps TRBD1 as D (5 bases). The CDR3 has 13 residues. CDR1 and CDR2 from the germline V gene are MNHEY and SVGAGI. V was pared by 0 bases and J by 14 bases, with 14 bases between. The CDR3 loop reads CASSYSIGGAVYF. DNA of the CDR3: TGTGCCAGCAGTTACTCGATCGGGGGAGCCGTATATTTT.

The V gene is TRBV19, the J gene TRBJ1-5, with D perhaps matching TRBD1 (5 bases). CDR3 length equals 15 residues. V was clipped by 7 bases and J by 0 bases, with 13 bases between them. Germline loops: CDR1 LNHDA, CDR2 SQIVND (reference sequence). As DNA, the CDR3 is TGTGCCAGTACCCAGGGCCCATATAGCAATCAGCCCCAGCATTTT. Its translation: CASTQGPYSNQPQHF.

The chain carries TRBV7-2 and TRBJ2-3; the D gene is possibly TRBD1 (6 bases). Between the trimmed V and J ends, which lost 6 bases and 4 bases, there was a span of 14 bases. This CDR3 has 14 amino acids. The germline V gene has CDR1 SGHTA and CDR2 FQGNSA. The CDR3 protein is CASSQTGPADTQYF. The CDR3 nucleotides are TGTGCCAGCAGTCAAACAGGGCCCGCAGATACGCAGTATTTT.

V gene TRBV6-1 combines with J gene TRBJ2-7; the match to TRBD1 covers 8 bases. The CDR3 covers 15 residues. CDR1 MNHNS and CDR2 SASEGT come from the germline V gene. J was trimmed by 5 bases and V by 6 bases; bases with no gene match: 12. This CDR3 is CASRGGTGLSNEQYF. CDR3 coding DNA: TGTGCCAGCAGAGGCGGGACAGGACTTTCCAACGAGCAGTACTTC.

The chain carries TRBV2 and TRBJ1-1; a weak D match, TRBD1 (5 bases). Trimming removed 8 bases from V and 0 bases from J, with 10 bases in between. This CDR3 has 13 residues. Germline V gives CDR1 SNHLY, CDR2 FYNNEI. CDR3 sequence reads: CASQGSMNTEAFF. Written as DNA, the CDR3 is TGTGCCAGCCAGGGCAGCATGAACACTGAAGCTTTCTTT.

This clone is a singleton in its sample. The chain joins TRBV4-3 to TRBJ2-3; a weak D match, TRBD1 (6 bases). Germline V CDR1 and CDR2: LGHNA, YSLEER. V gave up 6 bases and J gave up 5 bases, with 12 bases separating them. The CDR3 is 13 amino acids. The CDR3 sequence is CASSFQGIDTQYF. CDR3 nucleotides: TGCGCCAGCAGTTTTCAGGGGATAGATACGCAGTATTTT.

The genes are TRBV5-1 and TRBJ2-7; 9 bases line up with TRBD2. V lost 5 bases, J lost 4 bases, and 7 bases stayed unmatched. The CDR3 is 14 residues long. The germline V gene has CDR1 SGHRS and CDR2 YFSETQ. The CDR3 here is CASRDERGVYEQYF. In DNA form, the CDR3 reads TGCGCCAGCAGAGACGAGCGGGGGGTATACGAGCAGTACTTC.

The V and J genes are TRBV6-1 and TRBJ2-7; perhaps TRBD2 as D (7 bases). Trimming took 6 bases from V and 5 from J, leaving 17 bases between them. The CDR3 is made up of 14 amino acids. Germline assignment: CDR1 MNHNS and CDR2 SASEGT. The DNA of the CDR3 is TGTGCCAGCAGCCTGGGGGGGGGCCGGGACGAGCAGTACTTC. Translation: CASSLGGGRDEQYF.

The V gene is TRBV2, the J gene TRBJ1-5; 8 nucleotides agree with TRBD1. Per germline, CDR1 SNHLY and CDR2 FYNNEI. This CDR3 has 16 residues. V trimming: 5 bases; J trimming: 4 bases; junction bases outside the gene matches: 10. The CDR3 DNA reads TGTGCCAGCAGTCTCCGGGGGACAGGAGCAAATCAGCCCCAGCATTTT. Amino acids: CASSLRGTGANQPQHF.

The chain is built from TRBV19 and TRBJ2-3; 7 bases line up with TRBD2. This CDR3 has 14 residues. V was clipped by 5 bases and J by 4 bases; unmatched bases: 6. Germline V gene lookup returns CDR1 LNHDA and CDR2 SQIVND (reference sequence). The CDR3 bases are TGTGCCAGTAGTCTCGGCGGGAGCTCAGATACGCAGTATTTT. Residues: CASSLGGSSDTQYF.

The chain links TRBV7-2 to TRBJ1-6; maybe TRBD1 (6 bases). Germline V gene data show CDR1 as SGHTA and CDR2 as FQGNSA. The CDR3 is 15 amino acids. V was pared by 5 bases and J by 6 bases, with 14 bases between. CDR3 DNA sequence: TGTGCCAGCAGCGTAGGGGACACCCGTAATTCACCCCTCCACTTT. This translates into CASSVGDTRNSPLHF.

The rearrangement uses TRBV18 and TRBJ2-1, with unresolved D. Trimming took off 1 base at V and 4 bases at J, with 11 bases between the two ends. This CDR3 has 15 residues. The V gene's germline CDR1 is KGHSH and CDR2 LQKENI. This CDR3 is CASSPLSSLYNEQFF. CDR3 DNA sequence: TGTGCCAGCTCACCACTCAGTTCCCTTTACAATGAGCAGTTCTTC.

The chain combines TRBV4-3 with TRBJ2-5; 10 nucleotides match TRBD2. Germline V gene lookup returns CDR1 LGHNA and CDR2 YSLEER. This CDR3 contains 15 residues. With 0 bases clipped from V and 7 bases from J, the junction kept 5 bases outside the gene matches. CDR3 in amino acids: CASSQDASGGLTQYF. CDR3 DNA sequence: TGCGCCAGCAGCCAAGATGCTAGCGGGGGACTGACCCAGTACTTC.

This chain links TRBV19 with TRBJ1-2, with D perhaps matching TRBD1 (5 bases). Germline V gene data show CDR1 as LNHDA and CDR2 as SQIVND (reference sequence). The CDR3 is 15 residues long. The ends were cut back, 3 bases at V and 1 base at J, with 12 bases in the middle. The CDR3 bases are TGTGCCAGTAGTATTTCTGGGGCCCATAACTATGGCTACACCTTC. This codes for CASSISGAHNYGYTF. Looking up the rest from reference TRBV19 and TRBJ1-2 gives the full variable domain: DGGITQSPKYLFRKEGQNVTLSCEQNLNHDAMYWYRQDPGQGLRLIYYSQIVNDFQKGDIAEGYSVSREKKESFPLTVTSAQKNPTAFYLCASSISGAHNYGYTFGSGTRLTVV.

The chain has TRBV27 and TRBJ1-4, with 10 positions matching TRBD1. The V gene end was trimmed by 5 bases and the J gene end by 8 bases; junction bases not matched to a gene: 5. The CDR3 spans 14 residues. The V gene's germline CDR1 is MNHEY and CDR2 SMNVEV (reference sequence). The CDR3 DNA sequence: TGTGCCAGCAGTCGACAGGGGGCCTTGGAAAAACTGTTTTTT. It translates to CASSRQGALEKLFF.

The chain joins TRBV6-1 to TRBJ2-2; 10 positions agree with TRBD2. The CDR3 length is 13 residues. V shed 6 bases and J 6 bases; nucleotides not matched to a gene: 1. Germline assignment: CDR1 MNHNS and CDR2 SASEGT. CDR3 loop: CASRGTSAGELFF. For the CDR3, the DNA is TGTGCCAGCAGGGGGACTAGCGCCGGGGAGCTGTTTTTT.

The CDR3 spells CASSLSAAYEQYF. CDR3 nucleotides: TGTGCCAGCAGTTTAAGTGCGGCCTACGAGCAGTACTTC. V usage is TRBV28 and J usage is TRBJ2-7; no reliable D call. Germline CDR1 reads MDHEN; CDR2 reads SYDVKM. CDR3 length: 13 amino acids. V lost 2 bases and J 2 bases, leaving 7 bases between the germline ends.

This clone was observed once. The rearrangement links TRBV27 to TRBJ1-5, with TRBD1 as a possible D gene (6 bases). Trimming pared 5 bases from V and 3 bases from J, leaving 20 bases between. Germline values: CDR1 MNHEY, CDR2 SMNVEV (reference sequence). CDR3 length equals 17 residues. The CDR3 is CASSPTRDRSFNQPQHF. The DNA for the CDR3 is TGTGCCAGCAGTCCCACGCGAGACAGGAGCTTCAATCAGCCCCAGCATTTT.

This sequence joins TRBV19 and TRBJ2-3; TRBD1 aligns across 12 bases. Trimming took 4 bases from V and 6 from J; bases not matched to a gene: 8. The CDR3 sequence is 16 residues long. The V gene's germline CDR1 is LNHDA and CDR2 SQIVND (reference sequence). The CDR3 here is CASSTPGQGAGDTQYF. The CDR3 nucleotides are TGTGCCAGTAGTACCCCGGGACAGGGGGCAGGGGATACGCAGTATTTT.

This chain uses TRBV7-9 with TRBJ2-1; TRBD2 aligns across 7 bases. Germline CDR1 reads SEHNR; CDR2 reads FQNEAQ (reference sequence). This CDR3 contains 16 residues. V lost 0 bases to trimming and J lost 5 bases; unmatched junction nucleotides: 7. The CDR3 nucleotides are TGTGCCAGCAGCTTAGCGCTAGCGGAGGGGAACAATGAGCAGTTCTTC. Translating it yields CASSLALAEGNNEQFF.

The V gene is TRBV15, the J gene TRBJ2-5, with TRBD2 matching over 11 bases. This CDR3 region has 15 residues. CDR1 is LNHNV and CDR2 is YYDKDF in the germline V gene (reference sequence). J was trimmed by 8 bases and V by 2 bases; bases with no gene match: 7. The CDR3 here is CATSRLAGGQGTQYF. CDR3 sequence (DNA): TGTGCCACCAGCAGACTAGCGGGAGGCCAAGGTACCCAGTACTTC.